The rows below give T cell receptor beta chains drawn from one sample of a study of cytomegalovirus exposure and HLA in healthy donors. Here immunoSEQ multiplex PCR was the method, and the copy in TCRdb shows in-frame clones only, minus some. The data contain 150,000 or so clones, 80% of them seen just once; the ten biggest clones take up 9.7%. Specimen: PBMCs. Receptors were obtained from a man aged 18 to 29 in good health and CMV-seropositive. Each CDR3 is given with its conserved first and last residue. A D gene is named only where the DNA matches it firmly. Clone size is shown for a subset of rows, as once, few, many or a class of expanded clone.

size,V,D,J,DNA,CDR3
NA,TRBV19,TRBD1,TRBJ1-2,TGTGCCAGTACCCCGACAGGGTTGTTTGCTAACTATGGCTACACCTTC,CASTPTGLFANYGYTF
NA,TRBV6-1,NA,TRBJ2-2,TGTGCCAGCAGTAACTCAGGGGACACCGGGGAGCTGTTTTTT,CASSNSGDTGELFF
NA,TRBV5-6,NA,TRBJ1-1,TGTGCCAGCATTGTGTGGGGGCGTCGGAACACTGAAGCTTTCTTT,CASIVWGRRNTEAFF
NA,TRBV30,TRBD2,TRBJ2-7,TGTGCCTGGCGCGGGGGAACGCTTAGTTACGAGCAGTACTTC,CAWRGGTLSYEQYF
few,TRBV14,TRBD1,TRBJ1-2,TGTGCCAGCAGCCAAGTGGCCGGGACAGCGTATGGCTACACCTTC,CASSQVAGTAYGYTF
many,TRBV15,NA,TRBJ2-3,TGTGCCACCAGCAGAGATCCGGGGACAGATACGCAGTATTTT,CATSRDPGTDTQYF
once,TRBV6-6,TRBD2,TRBJ2-7,TGTGCCAGCAGCTCGACTAGCGGGAAGTCTTACGAGCAGTACTTC,CASSSTSGKSYEQYF
NA,TRBV9,NA,TRBJ2-3,TGTGCCAGCAGCTACGGGACACAGGCAGATACGCAGTATTTT,CASSYGTQADTQYF
NA,TRBV10-2,NA,TRBJ1-1,TGCGCCAGCAAAGACACCGAGAACACTGAAGCTTTCTTT,CASKDTENTEAFF
NA,TRBV19,TRBD1,TRBJ1-5,TGTGCCAGTAGGGGACAGGGGTATCGACAGCCCCAGCATTTT,CASRGQGYRQPQHF
once,TRBV4-1,NA,TRBJ2-7,TGCGCCAGCAGCCGAGCGGCGACCTACGAGCAGTACTTC,CASSRAATYEQYF
NA,TRBV7-2,NA,TRBJ2-7,TGTGCCAGCAGCTCGCAATCAGGGTCTGGATACGAGCAGTACTTC,CASSSQSGSGYEQYF
NA,TRBV6-5,NA,TRBJ1-1,TGTGCCAGCAGTTTGGGTCAGGGTAAGGCTGAAGCTTTCTTT,CASSLGQGKAEAFF
NA,TRBV7-9,NA,TRBJ1-2,TGTGCCAGCAGCGTCCGGGACACTGTCTATGGCTACACCTTC,CASSVRDTVYGYTF
once,TRBV5-6,NA,TRBJ1-5,TGTGCCAGCAGCTTGGCGTCAGGGGCGCGGGATCAGCCCCAGCATTTT,CASSLASGARDQPQHF
NA,TRBV28,TRBD2,TRBJ2-2,TGTGCCAGCAGTTTTCCGGGGGGAGGGAACACCGGGGAGCTGTTTTTT,CASSFPGGGNTGELFF
NA,TRBV29-1,TRBD1,TRBJ2-7,TGCAGCGCCACCGGGACAGGGGACTACGAGCAGTACTTC,CSATGTGDYEQYF
NA,TRBV9,TRBD2,TRBJ2-1,TGTGCCAGCAGCTCAACTAGCGGGAATGGCAATGAGCAGTTCTTC,CASSSTSGNGNEQFF
NA,TRBV6-1,NA,TRBJ2-1,TGTGCCAGCAGTGCGAGCGGTCATGAGCAGTTCTTC,CASSASGHEQFF
NA,TRBV18,NA,TRBJ2-5,TGTGCCAGCTCACGGACGGACAGCCAAGAGACCCAGTACTTC,CASSRTDSQETQYF
NA,TRBV4-1,TRBD1,TRBJ1-1,TGCGCCAGCAGCCGAGCCCTCAGCTCGATACAGGGGGCGAACACTGAAGCTTTCTTT,CASSRALSSIQGANTEAFF
NA,TRBV10-1,NA,TRBJ2-1,TGCGCCAGCAGTGAAAAGGCAGGGAGGAATGAGCAGTTCTTC,CASSEKAGRNEQFF
NA,TRBV5-1,NA,TRBJ1-1,TGCGCCAGCAGCTTGGGGCAGAAGAACACTGAAGCTTTCTTT,CASSLGQKNTEAFF
NA,TRBV12-5,NA,TRBJ2-3,TGTGCTAGTGCCCCCTCTACAGGGCTGGGCACAGATACGCAGTATTTT,CASAPSTGLGTDTQYF
once,TRBV4-1,NA,TRBJ2-3,TGCGCCAGCAGCCTTTATGGGGCAGGGGCAGATACGCAGTATTTT,CASSLYGAGADTQYF
NA,TRBV5-1,TRBD2,TRBJ2-3,TGCGCCAGCAGCACCTCTAGCGGGAGGCATCGAGATACGCAGTATTTT,CASSTSSGRHRDTQYF
NA,TRBV19,NA,TRBJ1-5,TGTGCCAGTAGTATCTGGGCAGCCGGTCAGCCCCAGCATTTT,CASSIWAAGQPQHF
once,TRBV30,NA,TRBJ1-1,TGTGCCTGGAGTCCCTCAGGTGGGGCAAAAGCTTTCTTT,CAWSPSGGAKAFF
NA,TRBV5-1,NA,TRBJ1-1,TGCGCCAGCAGAGGGGACAAAAGTGGGGCTTTCTTT,CASRGDKSGAFF
NA,TRBV19,TRBD1,TRBJ1-1,TGTGCCAGTAACTTACAGGGGCGTACTGAAGCTTTCTTT,CASNLQGRTEAFF
NA,TRBV19,TRBD1,TRBJ1-5,TGTGCCAGTAGTCTAACCGGGACAGGGGGCGGAGGACGGCAGCCCCAGCATTTT,CASSLTGTGGGGRQPQHF
once,TRBV4-1,NA,TRBJ2-2,TGCGCCAGCAGCCAAGGGGGCTCGTCCGGGGAGCTGTTTTTT,CASSQGGSSGELFF
NA,TRBV6-1,TRBD1,TRBJ1-2,TGTGCCAGCACTAAGGACAGGGAGTATGGCTACACCTTC,CASTKDREYGYTF
NA,TRBV27,TRBD2,TRBJ2-1,TGTGCCAGCAGTTTACTACTAGCGGGACCCTACAATGAGCAGTTCTTC,CASSLLLAGPYNEQFF
few,TRBV19,NA,TRBJ2-2,TGTGCCAGTAGTTTCGGACAACGGAGGAACACCGGGGAGCTGTTTTTT,CASSFGQRRNTGELFF
NA,TRBV28,TRBD1,TRBJ2-2,TGTGCCAGCAATACACCTGTTATGGGACAGAGGAACACCGGGGAGCTGTTTTTT,CASNTPVMGQRNTGELFF
NA,TRBV4-1,TRBD2,TRBJ2-1,TGCGCCAGCAGCCAGCTGTCCAGCGGGAGGGCCAATGAGCAGTTCTTC,CASSQLSSGRANEQFF
NA,TRBV7-8,NA,TRBJ2-7,TGTGCCAGCAGCTTGTTCGGCTCCTACGAGCAGTACTTC,CASSLFGSYEQYF
NA,TRBV10-2,TRBD1,TRBJ2-5,TGCGCCAGCAGTGCGGGACAGGCAATCCCCCGGTACTTC,CASSAGQAIPRYF
NA,TRBV20-1,TRBD1,TRBJ1-2,TGCAGTGCTATAACAGGGGAGGGCTACACCTTC,CSAITGEGYTF
NA,TRBV9,TRBD1,TRBJ1-5,TGTGCCAGCAGCGGAGGGACAGGGGGTGGCAATCAGCCCCAGCATTTT,CASSGGTGGGNQPQHF
once,TRBV9,TRBD1,TRBJ1-2,TGTGCCAGCAGCGTAGTAGGGACAGAACTCTATGGCTACACCTTC,CASSVVGTELYGYTF
few,TRBV5-1,NA,TRBJ1-2,TGCGCCAGCAGCTTGGAATACAGGGACTATGGCTACACCTTC,CASSLEYRDYGYTF
NA,TRBV9,NA,TRBJ1-1,TGTGCCAGCAGCGAGACAGGTTCCAACACTGAAGCTTTCTTT,CASSETGSNTEAFF
NA,TRBV4-2,NA,TRBJ1-3,TGTGCCAGCAGTCCGGGGGGCTCTGGAAACACCATATATTTT,CASSPGGSGNTIYF
NA,TRBV7-2,NA,TRBJ2-2,TGTGCCAGCAGCTTATTCGACACCGGGGAGCTGTTTTTT,CASSLFDTGELFF
few,TRBV29-1,TRBD1,TRBJ2-7,TGCAGCGTCTCGGCAGGGGGCTACGAGCAGTACTTC,CSVSAGGYEQYF
NA,TRBV4-1,NA,TRBJ1-3,TGCGCCAGCAGCCATCCCAGGTCGACTGGAAACACCATATATTTT,CASSHPRSTGNTIYF
NA,TRBV19,NA,TRBJ2-6,TGTGCCAGTAGCTCTCGGGGGAACGGGGCCAACGTCCTGACTTTC,CASSSRGNGANVLTF
NA,TRBV27,NA,TRBJ1-2,TGTGCCAGCGGGGGGGGCCGAGTTTGGCATGGCTACACCTTC,CASGGGRVWHGYTF
once,TRBV27,TRBD1,TRBJ1-1,TGTGCCAGCCGGGACAGCTCCCTTGGGGACACTGAAGCTTTCTTT,CASRDSSLGDTEAFF
NA,TRBV6-1,NA,TRBJ2-1,TGTGCCAGCAACGGTGGGGGCGGGGGCAATGAGCAGTTCTTC,CASNGGGGGNEQFF
once,TRBV5-8,TRBD2,TRBJ2-1,TGTGCCAGCAGCTGGGGACTAGCGCTTTTAAATGAGCAGTTCTTC,CASSWGLALLNEQFF
once,TRBV6-5,TRBD1,TRBJ2-7,TGTGCCAGCAGCCGAAGGACAGGGAGCTACGAGCAGTACTTC,CASSRRTGSYEQYF